The rows below give T cell receptor beta chains drawn from one sample of a study of blood T cell repertoires in COVID-19. The data were produced by immunoSEQ multiplex PCR, yet TCRdb's version contains in-frame clones alone and is incomplete. The data hold tens of thousands of clones, with roughly 80% observed a single time. The sample taken for sequencing was peripheral blood. These receptor sequences come from a woman in her 70s with acute or convalescent COVID-19. Each CDR3 is given with its conserved first and last residue. D genes are given only for firm matches. Expanded clones get a size class; other rows say once, few or many, or leave the size out.

D,size,V,J,CDR3,DNA
TRBD2,-,TRBV4-2,TRBJ2-5,CASSQAGGETQYF,TGTGCCAGCAGCCAAGCGGGAGGAGAGACCCAGTACTTC
TRBD2,-,TRBV5-6,TRBJ2-7,CARSRGGAGGIEQYF,TGTGCCCGCAGCCGGGGGGGGGCGGGAGGGATCGAGCAGTACTTC
TRBD1,-,TRBV6-2/TRBV6-3,TRBJ2-7,CASSSLGGSLNEQYF,TGTGCCAGCAGCTCACTAGGGGGCAGCCTCAACGAGCAGTACTTC
-,-,TRBV27,TRBJ1-3,CASRTLSGKLSGNTIYF,TGTGCCAGCAGAACATTGTCAGGGAAACTAAGCGGAAACACCATATATTTT
-,-,TRBV4-2,TRBJ1-1,CASSRFQGQTEAFF,TGTGCCAGCAGCCGTTTTCAGGGGCAGACTGAAGCTTTCTTT
TRBD2,-,TRBV7-2,TRBJ2-1,CASSLTSVSYNEQFF,TGTGCCAGCAGCTTGACTAGCGTGTCCTACAATGAGCAGTTCTTC
TRBD1,-,TRBV6-5,TRBJ2-1,CASSTDRGRYNEQFF,TGTGCCAGCAGCACCGACAGGGGTCGTTACAATGAGCAGTTCTTC
TRBD1,-,TRBV6-1,TRBJ1-5,CASSERRTGTNQPQHF,TGTGCCAGCAGTGAGCGGAGGACAGGGACGAATCAGCCCCAGCATTTT
TRBD2,-,TRBV28,TRBJ2-1,CASPSSGGRSSYNEQFF,TGTGCCAGCCCGTCTAGCGGCGGCCGTAGCTCCTACAATGAGCAGTTCTTC
-,few,TRBV29-1,TRBJ1-2,CSVELAGGYTF,TGCAGCGTTGAACTGGCAGGCGGCTACACCTTC
-,-,TRBV29-1,TRBJ1-1,CSVLTSSTEAFF,TGCAGCGTCCTAACTAGTAGCACTGAAGCTTTCTTT
-,-,TRBV27,TRBJ1-2,CASSSQGHYGYTF,TGTGCCAGCAGTTCACAGGGTCACTATGGCTACACCTTC
TRBD1,-,TRBV15,TRBJ1-3,CATRRDRVPGNTIYF,TGTGCCACCAGGAGGGACAGGGTGCCTGGAAACACCATATATTTT
-,-,TRBV12-3/TRBV12-4,TRBJ2-2,CASSRQTGELFF,TGTGCCAGCAGCCGACAGACCGGGGAGCTGTTTTTT
TRBD1,few,TRBV28,TRBJ2-7,CASTGQGYEQYF,TGTGCCAGCACCGGACAGGGCTACGAGCAGTACTTC
-,-,TRBV12-3/TRBV12-4,TRBJ2-5,CASRSGYQETQYF,TGTGCCAGCAGGAGCGGTTACCAAGAGACCCAGTACTTC
TRBD2,once,TRBV7-2,TRBJ2-5,CASSLDSSGSQTQYF,TGTGCCAGCAGCTTAGATTCTAGCGGGAGCCAGACCCAGTACTTC
-,-,TRBV4-1,TRBJ1-2,CASSQEGPRRGVSGYTF,TGCGCCAGCAGCCAAGAAGGTCCCCGCAGGGGAGTTTCTGGCTACACCTTC
-,-,TRBV2,TRBJ1-4,CASSVQGYNEKLFF,TGTGCCAGCAGCGTTCAGGGGTATAATGAAAAACTGTTTTTT
-,-,TRBV6-6,TRBJ2-7,CASSRVAERRSEQYF,TGTGCCAGCAGTCGAGTAGCGGAAAGAAGATCCGAGCAGTACTTC
-,-,TRBV28,TRBJ1-5,CASSLGRVLGPQHF,TGTGCCAGCAGTTTAGGGCGGGTTCTGGGGCCCCAGCATTTT
-,-,TRBV5-1,TRBJ2-1,CASSLGRQDGEQFF,TGCGCCAGCAGCTTGGGGCGACAAGATGGTGAGCAGTTCTTC
TRBD1,once,TRBV20-1,TRBJ2-7,CSASRPGQGKDEQYF,TGCAGTGCTAGTAGGCCGGGACAGGGGAAGGACGAGCAGTACTTC
-,-,TRBV5-1,TRBJ2-7,CASSSRTNGVEQYF,TGCGCCAGCAGCTCCCGGACAAACGGTGTCGAGCAGTACTTC
TRBD1,-,TRBV4-1,TRBJ2-2,CASKDLSGTGFTGELFF,TGCGCCAGCAAAGACCTGTCCGGGACAGGGTTTACCGGGGAGCTGTTTTTT
-,-,TRBV28,TRBJ1-5,CASSFPTGRASNQPQHF,TGTGCCAGCAGTTTCCCGACAGGAAGGGCGAGCAATCAGCCCCAGCATTTT
-,-,TRBV7-9,TRBJ2-7,CASSHSYEQYF,TGTGCCAGCAGCCACTCCTACGAGCAGTACTTC
TRBD1,-,TRBV3-1/TRBV3-2,TRBJ1-4,CASSRWTGNSATNEKLFF,TGTGCCAGCAGCCGGTGGACAGGAAACTCTGCAACTAATGAAAAACTGTTTTTT
TRBD1,-,TRBV6-4,TRBJ1-6,CASSPTGNSPLHF,TGTGCCAGCAGTCCGACAGGGAATTCACCCCTCCACTTT
-,-,TRBV10-3,TRBJ1-5,CAISDRQGNSNQPQHF,TGTGCCATCAGTGACCGACAAGGAAACTCTAATCAGCCCCAGCATTTT
-,-,TRBV28,TRBJ1-3,CASSRRGASGNTIYF,TGTGCCAGCAGTCGCCGGGGGGCCTCTGGAAACACCATATATTTT
TRBD1,few,TRBV6-5,TRBJ1-1,CASTKRPGGSTEAFF,TGTGCCAGCACCAAGAGACCAGGGGGGTCGACTGAAGCTTTCTTT
-,-,TRBV2,TRBJ2-5,CASSVRGNRGGETQYF,TGTGCCAGCAGTGTACGAGGGAACAGGGGAGGAGAGACCCAGTACTTC
TRBD2,-,TRBV6-2/TRBV6-3,TRBJ2-5,CASSYGGRAGETQYF,TGTGCCAGCAGTTACGGAGGGAGGGCGGGGGAGACCCAGTACTTC
TRBD2,-,TRBV5-1,TRBJ2-5,CASSLGGSGGQETQYF,TGCGCCAGCAGCTTGGGTGGGAGCGGGGGCCAAGAGACCCAGTACTTC
TRBD1,-,TRBV29-1,TRBJ1-1,CSVEGRQGAVGTEAFF,TGCAGCGTTGAAGGGAGACAGGGGGCGGTGGGCACTGAAGCTTTCTTT
TRBD1,-,TRBV10-3,TRBJ2-7,CAIRGTGLHEQYF,TGTGCCATCAGGGGGACAGGGCTCCACGAGCAGTACTTC
-,once,TRBV20-1,TRBJ1-2,CSASEQFYGYTF,TGCAGTGCTAGTGAACAGTTCTATGGCTACACCTTC
-,-,TRBV12-2,TRBJ1-2,CASRPYRGRHYGYTF,TGTGCAAGTCGCCCGTACAGGGGCCGACACTATGGCTACACCTTC
-,once,TRBV28,TRBJ2-7,CASTSAEGGQRREQYF,TGTGCCAGCACCTCCGCCGAGGGGGGGCAACGGCGTGAGCAGTACTTC
TRBD2,once,TRBV30,TRBJ2-1,CAWSPGLAGGFF,TGTGCCTGGAGTCCCGGACTAGCGGGAGGGTTCTTC
TRBD1,-,TRBV11-2,TRBJ1-3,CASSFRGLHSGNTIYF,TGTGCCAGCAGCTTCAGGGGGCTCCACTCTGGAAACACCATATATTTT
-,-,TRBV12-1,TRBJ2-1,CASSSGARVAYNEQFF,TGTGCCAGCAGCTCTGGGGCTAGGGTCGCCTACAATGAGCAGTTCTTC